Below are 5 T cell receptor beta chains sequenced from a single sample in a study of long-term antiretroviral therapy in people with HIV. An immunoSEQ assay, version v3.0, was performed at survey level. Sequenced by immunoSEQ multiplex PCR; TCRdb stores in-frame clones only, minus some. Of 30,000 or so clones listed, approximately 87% are singletons. The source material was unsorted PBMCs, sampled 0.5 years after starting antiretroviral therapy. Every receptor here comes from a woman between 18 and 30 years old with HIV.

This clone was observed a single time. The rearrangement uses TRBV4-1 and TRBJ1-5; D is unresolved. The CDR3 contains 13 residues. V lost 3 bases and J 6 bases, leaving 9 bases between the germline ends. CDR1 MGHRA and CDR2 YSYEKL come from the germline V gene. The DNA of the CDR3 is TGCGCCAGCAGCCAGTTCACGAGTCAGCCCCAGCATTTT. This sequence encodes CASSQFTSQPQHF.

This chain links TRBV7-2 with TRBJ1-5, with a weak D call TRBD1 (5 bases). The CDR3 loop spans 13 amino acids. The germline V gene encodes CDR1 SGHTA and CDR2 FQGNSA. With 0 bases removed from V and 10 bases from J, the gap between germline ends came to 10 bases. CDR3 sequence (DNA): TGTGCCAGCAGCTTAGCCAGGGTCGAACCCCAGCATTTT. Amino acid sequence: CASSLARVEPQHF.

The chain recombines TRBV5-4 with TRBJ2-7, with 7 bases fitting TRBD1. Germline V lookup: CDR1 SGHNT, CDR2 YYREEE (reference sequence). The CDR3 extends over 13 amino acids. J was trimmed by 3 bases and V by 3 bases; bases with no gene match: 3. The CDR3 DNA sequence: TGTGCCAGCAGCTCCAGGGGGAGCTACGAGCAGTACTTC. It specifies CASSSRGSYEQYF.

The chain is built from TRBV6-6 and TRBJ2-3; D possibly uses TRBD1 or TRBD2 (6 bases each). Deletions cut 6 bases from V and 3 bases from J, with 10 bases between. CDR1 is MNHNY and CDR2 is SVGAGI in the germline V gene (reference sequence). The CDR3 spans 13 residues. CDR3 region: CASRTGTTDTQYF. CDR3 in DNA: TGTGCCAGCAGAACAGGGACTACAGATACGCAGTATTTT.

The chain employs TRBV6-5 and TRBJ2-5; 9 bases match TRBD2. The CDR3 loop spans 16 amino acids. Germline loops: CDR1 MNHEY, CDR2 SVGAGI. Trimming removed 3 bases from V and 5 bases from J; junction bases left unmatched: 10. CDR3 nucleotides: TGTGCCAGCAGTTATTCGACTAGCGGAGCTGGTGAGACCCAGTACTTC. It codes for CASSYSTSGAGETQYF.